This T cell receptor (beta chain) was captured by sequencing in a study of T cells in Graves' hyperthyroidism and ophthalmopathy. An absence of ophthalmopathy progression within 18 months meant stable Graves' hyperthyroidism. What was amplified from RNA transcripts were TCR beta CDR3 regions. The TCR CDR3 first-round RT-PCR relied on the HTBI primer set. From the multiplex PCR reads, TCRdb called clonotypes with MiXCR, one entry per CDR3 protein. The table has roughly 420,000 distinct CDR3 sequences, about 15% seen once. From germline, CDR1 is SGHDN and CDR2 FVKESK. The CDR3 has 13 residues. V was clipped by 4 bases and J by 9 bases, with 14 bases between them.

The TCR sequence derives from a woman aged 18-29 years with Graves' hyperthyroidism. Sequencing was done on a sample of blood. V usage is TRBV14 and J usage is TRBJ2-3; D may match TRBD1 or TRBD2 (6 bases each). CDR3 nucleotides: TGTGCCAGCAGCCTCAGCGGGCAGGGGACGCAGTATTTT. Translation: CASSLSGQGTQYF.